Presented here are 11 T cell receptor beta chains from one specimen sequenced in a study of T-cell reconstitution after alpha-beta-depleted transplantation in children. Preparation of the TCRbeta library used unique molecular identifiers. Using its own MiXCR run on the PCR reads, TCRdb lists one record per CDR3 protein. The table shows about 580,000 distinct CDR3 sequences, with under 30% occurring only once. The source was PBMCs, mostly from graft donor cells, collected 360 days after TCRalphabeta/CD19-depleted stem cell transplant. The source is a boy under three years old who had a stem cell transplant for acute myeloid leukemia, so the T cells may come from the graft donor.

This clonotype showed up many times. The chain recombines TRBV12-3 or TRBV12-4 with TRBJ1-5; tentative D call: TRBD1 (5 bases). The CDR3 sequence is 15 residues long. The V end was cut by 7 bases, the J end by 0 bases, with 13 bases between. The CDR3 is CASTSWGVSNQPQHF. CDR3 bases: TGTGCCAGCACCTCCTGGGGGGTTAGCAATCAGCCCCAGCATTTT.

This clonotype was detected many times. The genes are TRBV7-2 and TRBJ1-6; D may be TRBD1 (6 bases). The CDR3 contains 15 residues. The V and J ends lost 5 bases and 6 bases respectively, with 14 bases between them. CDR1 SGHTA and CDR2 FQGNSA come from the germline V gene. The CDR3 DNA sequence: TGTGCCAGCAGCCTCCGACAGGCTGTTAATTCACCCCTCCACTTT. This translates into CASSLRQAVNSPLHF.

The table lists this clonotype with a few counts. The chain recombines TRBV12-3 or TRBV12-4 with TRBJ1-2; D is undetermined. Trimming removed 3 bases at V and 6 bases at J, with 8 bases between. The CDR3 is 12 amino acids. CDR3 in amino acids: CASSFEGDGYTF. The CDR3 DNA reads as TGTGCCAGCAGTTTTGAGGGAGATGGCTACACCTTC.

V and J are TRBV7-2 and TRBJ2-5, with TRBD2 matching over 11 bases. This CDR3 is 16 amino acids long. V lost 4 bases to trimming and J lost 1 base; unmatched junction nucleotides: 5. Germline V gene sequence: CDR1 SGHTA, CDR2 FQGNSA. The CDR3 reads CASSYLAGGRQETQYF. The DNA for the CDR3 is TGTGCCAGCAGCTACTTAGCGGGGGGGCGCCAAGAGACCCAGTACTTC. Looking up the rest from reference TRBV7-2 and TRBJ2-5 gives the full variable domain: GAGVSQSPSNKVTEKGKDVELRCDPISGHTALYWYRQSLGQGLEFLIYFQGNSAPDKSGLPSDRFSAERTGGSVSTLTIQRTQQEDSAVYLCASSYLAGGRQETQYFGPGTRLLVL.

At least ten counts were recorded for this clonotype. This sequence joins TRBV12-3 or TRBV12-4 and TRBJ2-3; D is ambiguous. V was shortened by 5 bases and J by 0 bases, with 12 bases between the two germline ends. The CDR3 has 15 residues. DNA of the CDR3: TGTGCCAGCAGTACCCTAGAATCTAGCACAGATACGCAGTATTTT. It codes for CASSTLESSTDTQYF.

The chain couples TRBV9 to TRBJ2-1; possible D gene TRBD1, 5 bases. V gave up 4 bases and J gave up 7 bases, with 15 bases separating them. The CDR3 runs to 14 residues. CDR1 and CDR2 from the germline V gene are SGDLS and YYNGEE. In DNA, the CDR3 is TGTGCCAGCAGCCCTCTGGGGCGAGTAAATGAGCAGTTCTTC. Protein: CASSPLGRVNEQFF.

The V and J genes are TRBV20-1 and TRBJ2-1, with D unclear. The CDR3 contains 16 residues. Germline V CDR1 and CDR2: DFQATT, SNEGSKA (reference sequence). V lost 0 bases, J lost 6 bases, and 18 bases lay in between. CDR3 residues: CSARDLGRPPGNEQFF. The CDR3 DNA follows: TGCAGTGCTAGAGATCTAGGCAGACCCCCCGGCAATGAGCAGTTCTTC.

This clonotype appeared a few times. The rearrangement joins TRBV24-1 to TRBJ2-7; maybe TRBD2 (5 bases). The germline V gene encodes CDR1 KGHDR and CDR2 SFDVKD. The CDR3 loop spans 14 amino acids. Trimming left V 4 bases short and J 2 bases short, with 11 bases between. CDR3 region: CATSDAGHPYEQYF. CDR3 DNA: TGTGCCACCAGTGACGCGGGCCACCCCTACGAGCAGTACTTC.

This clonotype occurred many times. The rearrangement uses TRBV20-1 and TRBJ1-4; TRBD1 might be the D (5 bases). The CDR3 has 15 amino acids. Germline V gene data show CDR1 as DFQATT and CDR2 as SNEGSKA (reference sequence). V gave up 2 bases and J gave up 7 bases, with 17 bases separating them. CDR3 in DNA: TGCAGTGCTAGACGTTGGGACGGGACGTCTGAAAAACTGTTTTTT. It specifies CSARRWDGTSEKLFF.

The gene calls are TRBV12-3 or TRBV12-4 and TRBJ2-1; D is possibly TRBD1 (5 bases). V lost 3 bases and J 6 bases, leaving 15 bases between the germline ends. The CDR3 runs 15 residues. The CDR3: CASSFPGIILNEQFF. The CDR3 DNA is TGTGCCAGCAGTTTCCCAGGGATCATCCTCAATGAGCAGTTCTTC.

This clonotype was counted a few times. This chain joins TRBV20-1 and TRBJ2-3, with 7 bases lining up with TRBD1. V shed 4 bases, J shed 4 bases, and the junction held 14 bases outside the gene matches. This CDR3 comprises 16 residues. The germline gives CDR1 DFQATT, CDR2 SNEGSKA (reference sequence). CDR3: CSAIRQGAGLADTQYF. The CDR3 nucleotides read TGCAGTGCTATTCGACAGGGAGCAGGTTTGGCAGATACGCAGTATTTT.